This is a list of T cell receptor beta chains from one sample in a study of cytomegalovirus exposure and HLA in healthy donors. Sequencing was performed with immunoSEQ multiplex PCR; in TCRdb, only in-frame clones are kept and a portion is missing. Recorded here are 140,000 or so clones; the top ten clones represent approximately 1%. The specimen was PBMCs. These TCRs come from a male donor in good health and CMV-seronegative. CDR3s leave out the opening cysteine and the closing phenylalanine or tryptophan.

V gene,CDR3 protein
TRBV7-9,ASSLSSYEQY
TRBV6-6,ASSALGGTKNIQY
TRBV4-1,ASSQDWLAGADTQY
TRBV7-2,ASSLGTQGWGNQPQH
TRBV30,AWSQGLNTGELF
TRBV6-5,ASRRQGTRDTQY
TRBV4-2,ASSQDYKAGGLYEQY
TRBV5-1,ASSPGQTPETQY
TRBV5-4,ASSETSNEQY
TRBV4-2,ASSQADRRGPGNIQY
TRBV7-8,ASSLSDDSSYEQY
TRBV30,AWSGGGNTIY
TRBV5-1,ASSLASGQGANEQY
TRBV5-4,ASSLSSLPEAF
TRBV18,ASSPGRGENSPLH
TRBV19,ASSIEARGRRYNEQF
TRBV27,ASSPTGTQY
TRBV7-9,ASSLGADTQY
TRBV5-4,ASRQDRPSSYEQY
TRBV6-1,ASSGGGLGDTQY
TRBV30,AWTLGTSGADTQY
TRBV30,ACQRGGAGEKLF
TRBV9,ASSKGGATYEQY
TRBV7-9,ASSPDEKLF